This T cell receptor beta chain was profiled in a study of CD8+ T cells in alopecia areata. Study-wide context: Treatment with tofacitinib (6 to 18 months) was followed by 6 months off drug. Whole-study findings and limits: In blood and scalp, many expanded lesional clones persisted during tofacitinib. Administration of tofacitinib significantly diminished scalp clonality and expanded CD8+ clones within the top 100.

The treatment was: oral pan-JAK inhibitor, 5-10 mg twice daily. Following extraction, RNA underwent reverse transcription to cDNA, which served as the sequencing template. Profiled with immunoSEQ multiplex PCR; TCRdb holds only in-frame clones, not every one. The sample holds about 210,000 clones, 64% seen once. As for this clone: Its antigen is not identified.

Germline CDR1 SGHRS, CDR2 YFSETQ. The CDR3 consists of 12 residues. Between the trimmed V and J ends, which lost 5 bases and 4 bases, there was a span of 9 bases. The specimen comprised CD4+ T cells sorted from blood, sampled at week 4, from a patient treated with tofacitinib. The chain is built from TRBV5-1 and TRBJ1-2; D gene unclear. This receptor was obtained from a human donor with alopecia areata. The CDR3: CASSYESYGYTF. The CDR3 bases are TGCGCCAGCAGTTACGAATCCTATGGCTACACCTTC.